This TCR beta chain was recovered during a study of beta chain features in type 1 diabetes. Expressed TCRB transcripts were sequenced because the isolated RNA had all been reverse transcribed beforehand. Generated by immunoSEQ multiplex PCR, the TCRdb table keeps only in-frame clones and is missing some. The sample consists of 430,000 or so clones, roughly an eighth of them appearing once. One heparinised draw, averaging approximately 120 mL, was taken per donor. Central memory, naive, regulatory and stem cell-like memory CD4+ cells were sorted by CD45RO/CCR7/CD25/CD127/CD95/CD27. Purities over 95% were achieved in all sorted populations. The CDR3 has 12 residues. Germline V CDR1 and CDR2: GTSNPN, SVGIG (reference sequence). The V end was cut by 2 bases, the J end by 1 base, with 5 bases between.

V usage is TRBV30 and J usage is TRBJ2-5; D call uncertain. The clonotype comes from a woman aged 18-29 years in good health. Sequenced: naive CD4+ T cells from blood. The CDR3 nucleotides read TGTGCCTGGAGTTACAGCCAAGAGACCCAGTACTTC. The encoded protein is CAWSYSQETQYF.